A single sample is the source of the 14 T cell receptor beta chains below, sequenced in a study of blood T cells in healthy people across ages. Sample-barcoded 5' priming and a J-beta primer mix drove a second PCR of roughly 6 to 12 cycles. TCRdb re-called the 5' RACE reads with MiXCR, one entry per CDR3 protein. The sample has roughly 1.5 million distinct CDR3 sequences, 35% to 45% seen once. Sequencing used blood. Receptors originate from a woman between 18 and 30 years old in good health.

Concerning this clonotype: At one of its ends the junction is not consistent with the germline gene, which may arise from a read error. The J gene is TRBJ1-5, the V gene TRBV7-9; D is undetermined. CDR3 length: 12 residues. Germline V gene sequence: CDR1 SEHNR, CDR2 FQNEAQ (reference sequence). CDR3 residues: CANSSYTEPQHF. The DNA for the CDR3 is TGTGCCAACAGCTCTTACACCGAGCCCCAGCATTTT.

This clonotype was detected a few times. The rearrangement joins TRBV27 to TRBJ1-5; D might be TRBD1 (5 bases). Germline V gives CDR1 MNHEY, CDR2 SMNVEV (reference sequence). V lost 2 bases and J lost 6, with 14 bases in between. The CDR3 runs 15 residues. CDR3 coding DNA: TGTGCCAGCAGTTTAGACGGGGGTAAGAGTCAGCCCCAGCATTTT. Protein sequence: CASSLDGGKSQPQHF.

V gene TRBV5-1 combines with J gene TRBJ1-4; 9 nucleotides match TRBD1. In germline, CDR1 is SGHRS, CDR2 YFSETQ. There are 14 residues in the CDR3. The trim removed 4 bases at V and 6 bases at J, leaving 4 bases unmatched. The CDR3 here is CASSKTGGDEKLFF. Written as DNA, the CDR3 is TGCGCCAGCAGCAAGACAGGGGGGGATGAAAAACTGTTTTTT.

This clonotype was seen a few times. The chain uses TRBV6-2 or TRBV6-3 and TRBJ2-3; 14 positions match TRBD2. The CDR3 loop spans 16 amino acids. J gave up 3 bases and V 4 bases, and 3 bases lay outside the gene matches. Per germline, CDR1 MNHEY and CDR2 SVGEGT. Here the CDR3 DNA reads TGTGCCAGCAGTTTCCGGACTAGCGGGAGGACAGATACGCAGTATTTT. Encoded protein: CASSFRTSGRTDTQYF.

This chain uses TRBV27 with TRBJ2-3; D unclear. Germline V gene data show CDR1 as MNHEY and CDR2 as SMNVEV (reference sequence). CDR3 length equals 15 residues. V lost 6 bases to trimming and J lost 5 bases, with 18 bases between them. In DNA, the CDR3 is TGTGCCAGCAGACATAGACCGGACCGAGGAGATACGCAGTATTTT. Translation: CASRHRPDRGDTQYF.

The chain combines TRBV29-1 with TRBJ1-1; TRBD1 is a possible D gene (5 bases). Deletions cut 8 bases from V and 1 base from J, with 14 bases between. The length of the CDR3 is 13 residues. Germline V lookup: CDR1 SQVTM, CDR2 ANQGSEA. As DNA, the CDR3 is TGCAGCTCTGGACACCCAGGGAACACTGAAGCTTTCTTT. This translates into CSSGHPGNTEAFF.

The chain carries TRBV7-9 and TRBJ2-7, with D maybe TRBD2 (5 bases). The CDR3 loop spans 13 amino acids. V lost 7 bases and J 1 base, leaving 11 bases between the germline ends. The germline V gene encodes CDR1 SEHNR and CDR2 FQNEAQ (reference sequence). DNA of the CDR3: TGTGCCAGCACCGACGGACTTTCCTACGAGCAGTACTTC. Translated: CASTDGLSYEQYF.

CDR3 amino acids: CASSPLPGQSNQPQHF. The CDR3 DNA reads TGTGCCAGCAGTCCTCTGCCGGGACAAAGCAATCAGCCCCAGCATTTT. The chain recombines TRBV6-5 with TRBJ1-5; D is perhaps TRBD1 (6 bases). The V and J ends lost 5 bases and 1 base respectively, with 15 bases between them. Germline CDR1 MNHEY, CDR2 SVGAGI. CDR3 length: 16 amino acids.

This chain joins TRBV6-5 and TRBJ1-1, with D possibly TRBD1 on 5 matching bases. CDR1 and CDR2 (germline): MNHEY, SVGAGI. Trimming pared 7 bases from V and 8 bases from J, leaving 14 bases between. The CDR3 covers 12 residues. CDR3 sequence reads: CASTPGLLEAFF. In nucleotides, the CDR3 is TGTGCCAGCACCCCGGGACTTTTAGAAGCTTTCTTT.

V gene TRBV7-3 combines with J gene TRBJ1-6; D might be TRBD1 (5 bases). The V gene's germline CDR1 is SGHTA and CDR2 FQGTGA. The CDR3 spans 21 residues. Trimming left V 0 bases short and J 0 bases short, with 21 bases between. Written as DNA, the CDR3 is TGTGCCAGCAGCTTAACGCCGTTGGTCAGCCGGGGGAGCTCCTATAATTCACCCCTCCACTTT. Translated: CASSLTPLVSRGSSYNSPLHF.

This clonotype was observed a handful of times. In nucleotides, the CDR3 is TGCAGTGCTAGAGATCCCAGCGGGGGTGAAAAAGAGACCCAGTACTTC. Its protein is CSARDPSGGEKETQYF. This chain links TRBV20-1 with TRBJ2-5; TRBD2 matches 8 bases. The ends lost 0 bases at V and 3 bases at J; junction bases unmatched: 9. This CDR3 is built from 16 residues. CDR1 is DFQATT and CDR2 is SNEGSKA in the germline V gene (reference sequence).

The rearrangement joins TRBV2 to TRBJ1-2; D remains ambiguous. The germline V gene encodes CDR1 SNHLY and CDR2 FYNNEI. With 4 bases removed from V and 7 bases from J, the gap between germline ends came to 13 bases. The CDR3 covers 13 residues. This CDR3 reads CASSASDFCGYTF. The CDR3 nucleotides are TGTGCCAGCAGTGCCTCGGACTTCTGTGGCTACACCTTC.

This clonotype was observed a handful of times. The junction differs from germline at one of its ends, possibly a read error. The chain carries TRBV30 and TRBJ2-7, with D tentatively TRBD2 (5 bases). The CDR3 spans 13 residues. CDR1 is GTSNPN and CDR2 is SVGIG in the germline V gene (reference sequence). CDR3 sequence reads: CAWSRGSSSEQYF. The CDR3 region has the DNA TGTGCCTGGAGTCGGGGTTCCTCCTCCGAGCAGTACTTC.

This clonotype showed up just a few times. V and J are TRBV11-1 and TRBJ1-1; 11 bases are a match to TRBD1. The CDR3 runs to 14 residues. The germline CDR1 and CDR2 sequences are SGHAT and FQDESV (reference sequence). Losses at the gene ends were 5 bases for V and 12 bases for J; bases not matched to a gene: 11. This CDR3 reads CASSATRTGGASFF. CDR3 bases: TGTGCCAGCAGCGCAACGCGGACAGGGGGCGCATCTTTCTTT.